This TCR beta chain was sequenced for a study of CD8 T cells in Susac syndrome. Study-wide points: In its TCR sequencing and HLA analysis, the study acknowledged that the number of individuals was relatively small.

The CDR3 is made up of 14 amino acids. Germline V gene lookup returns CDR1 SGHTA and CDR2 FQGNSA. Remarks on this clonotype: Its antigen remains unknown. A read error may produce the germline difference seen at one junction end.

RNA totalling roughly 0.45 to 1 ug underwent reverse transcription with random hexamers. An immunoSEQ multiplex PCR amplified TCR beta CDR3 over 54 Vbeta and 13 Jbeta. TCRdb passed the immunoSEQ multiplex PCR reads through MiXCR, listing each CDR3 protein once. The data hold roughly 200,000 distinct CDR3 sequences, with approximately 94% observed a single time. Sequencing of TCR beta was performed on blood CD8+ T cells and on blood CD4+ T cells. TEMRA cells were FACS-enriched and CD8+ and CD4+ T cells negatively isolated. J is TRBJ1-1 and V is TRBV7-2, with 12 bases fitting TRBD1. The TCR sequence derives from a human donor in good health. The source material was CD4+ T cells from PBMCs. CDR3 region: CASSFRDRGPEVFF. CDR3 in DNA: TGTGCCAGCAGCTTCAGGGACAGGGGGCCGGAAGTTTTCTTT.